The 18 T cell receptor beta chains reported below all come from one sample, sequenced in a study of long-term antiretroviral therapy in people with HIV. Survey-level resolution applied to immunoSEQ assay v3.0. The table came from immunoSEQ multiplex PCR; TCRdb's copy has only in-frame clones and leaves some out. The data contain 20,000 to 25,000 clones, approximately 88% of them singletons. The specimen comprised unsorted PBMCs, sampled 1.2 years after starting antiretroviral therapy. The source of these receptors is a woman in her thirties or forties with HIV.

The rearrangement uses TRBV7-8 and TRBJ1-2, with D unresolved. Looked up from germline, CDR1 is SGHVS and CDR2 is FQNEAQ. V dropped 5 bases and J dropped 8 bases, with 9 bases sitting between them. There are 11 residues in the CDR3. In nucleotides, the CDR3 is TGTGCCAGCAGCCCGGGATTCGGCTACACCTTC. Protein sequence: CASSPGFGYTF.

The V call is TRBV5-6, the J call TRBJ1-2, with D perhaps matching TRBD1 (6 bases). The V gene lost 1 base and the J gene lost 8 bases, with 15 bases spanning the gap. Germline-derived CDR1 and CDR2 are SGHDT and YYEEEE. The CDR3 runs to 14 residues. The chain's CDR3 is CASSLRGDVSGYTF. The DNA for the CDR3 is TGTGCCAGCAGCTTGAGGGGGGACGTAAGCGGCTACACCTTC.

The chain joins TRBV14 to TRBJ1-2; a weak D match, TRBD1 (6 bases). From germline, CDR1 is SGHDN and CDR2 FVKESK. Trimming cost V 4 bases and J 2 bases, with 11 bases left between them. This CDR3 region has 14 residues. The CDR3 region has the DNA TGTGCCAGCAGCCCGACAGGTTTCAACTATGGCTACACCTTC. Protein: CASSPTGFNYGYTF.

The chain links TRBV4-2 to TRBJ1-2, with TRBD1 identical over 8 bases. The CDR3 loop spans 16 amino acids. Germline-derived CDR1 and CDR2 are LGHNA and YNFKEQ. Trimming cost V 3 bases and J 2 bases; bases outside gene matches: 8. CDR3: CASSQSLGQGNYGYTF. DNA of the CDR3: TGTGCCAGCAGCCAGAGTCTTGGACAGGGCAACTATGGCTACACCTTC.

The rearrangement links TRBV7-9 to TRBJ2-1, with 9 nucleotides matching TRBD2. CDR1 is SEHNR, CDR2 FQNEAQ, per germline (reference sequence). The CDR3 runs 17 residues. Trimming cost V 4 bases and J 3 bases; bases outside gene matches: 10. Here the CDR3 reads CASSSRGGTSLYNEQFF. The CDR3 nucleotides are TGTGCCAGCAGCTCCCGGGGGGGGACTAGCCTCTACAATGAGCAGTTCTTC.

This chain connects TRBV7-3 to TRBJ2-1; D is unresolved. The CDR3 sequence is 13 residues long. V was pared by 2 bases and J by 7 bases, with 9 bases between. Germline V lookup: CDR1 SGHTA, CDR2 FQGTGA. The CDR3 DNA is TGTGCCAGCAGCTTATCGACTGGGAATGAGCAGTTCTTC. It is translated as CASSLSTGNEQFF.

This chain joins TRBV4-1 and TRBJ2-3; the match to TRBD2 covers 8 bases. This CDR3 is built from 16 residues. V lost 1 base, J lost 4 bases, and 7 bases stayed unmatched. CDR1 MGHRA and CDR2 YSYEKL come from the germline V gene. The DNA of the CDR3 is TGCGCCAGCAGCCAAGTAGGCGGGAGGATCCCAGATACGCAGTATTTT. As protein: CASSQVGGRIPDTQYF.

This chain uses TRBV7-9 with TRBJ2-1; 7 positions match TRBD2. The CDR3 contains 16 residues. V lost 5 bases, J lost 7 bases, and 14 bases stayed unmatched. The germline gives CDR1 SEHNR, CDR2 FQNEAQ (reference sequence). The CDR3 DNA reads TGTGCCAGCAGCGCCCCAGCGGGGTTAGCGGCGAATGAGCAGTTCTTC. Residues: CASSAPAGLAANEQFF.

The V call is TRBV19, the J call TRBJ2-1; D is unresolved. This CDR3 contains 15 residues. The germline V and J ends were trimmed by 2 bases and 2 bases, with 10 bases remaining between them. Germline V gene data show CDR1 as LNHDA and CDR2 as SQIVND (reference sequence). The CDR3 region is CASSITDSTYNEQFF. Here the CDR3 DNA reads TGTGCCAGTAGTATAACCGACTCTACCTACAATGAGCAGTTCTTC.

The rearrangement links TRBV7-2 to TRBJ1-1; possible D gene TRBD1, 5 bases. The CDR3 loop spans 16 amino acids. The ends were cut back, 3 bases at V and 2 bases at J, with 16 bases in the middle. CDR1 is SGHTA and CDR2 is FQGNSA in the germline V gene. The CDR3 DNA is TGTGCCAGCAGCTTTAGCGGGGCCCGGCTTAACACTGAAGCTTTCTTT. Its translation: CASSFSGARLNTEAFF.

This chain joins TRBV19 and TRBJ1-4; unclear D gene. This CDR3 contains 15 residues. V was cut by 4 bases and J by 3 bases, with 12 bases left in between. Germline V CDR1 and CDR2: LNHDA, SQIVND (reference sequence). CDR3 residues: CASSTLGVANEKLFF. Here the CDR3 DNA reads TGTGCCAGTAGTACGCTCGGGGTAGCTAATGAAAAACTGTTTTTT.

The chain couples TRBV10-3 to TRBJ2-7; TRBD2 is a possible D gene (5 bases). Germline CDR1 is ENHRY and CDR2 is SYGVKD. Trimming took 4 bases from V and 0 from J, leaving 13 bases between them. The CDR3 sequence is 15 residues long. This CDR3 is CAISVGGFSSYEQYF. The CDR3 DNA follows: TGTGCCATCAGTGTCGGCGGGTTTAGCTCCTACGAGCAGTACTTC.

V gene TRBV7-2 combines with J gene TRBJ2-6, with 7 bases identical to TRBD1. The germline V gene encodes CDR1 SGHTA and CDR2 FQGNSA. Germline trimming cut 3 bases from V and 0 bases from J; bases unmatched to any gene: 8. This CDR3 region has 18 residues. CDR3 nucleotides: TGTGCCAGCAGCTTCCCGGGACAGAGCTTCTCTGGGGCCAACGTCCTGACTTTC. It is translated as CASSFPGQSFSGANVLTF.

J is TRBJ2-7 and V is TRBV4-2, with TRBD2 matching 7 bases. This CDR3 region has 14 residues. J was trimmed by 0 bases and V by 4 bases; bases with no gene match: 3. Germline loops: CDR1 LGHNA, CDR2 YNFKEQ. This chain's CDR3 is CASSPGGSSYEQYF. The CDR3 nucleotides are TGTGCCAGCAGCCCAGGCGGGAGCTCCTACGAGCAGTACTTC.

Written as DNA, the CDR3 is TGTGCCAGCTCACCACCGGGAGGGGCCCCAGGAAACACCATATATTTT. Its translation is CASSPPGGAPGNTIYF. The V call is TRBV18, the J call TRBJ1-3, with TRBD1 as a possible D gene (5 bases). The germline gives CDR1 KGHSH, CDR2 LQKENI. V lost 0 bases to trimming and J lost 4 bases, with 13 bases between them. The CDR3 runs to 16 residues. The full variable domain, with the rest looked up from reference TRBV18 and TRBJ1-3, is NAGVMQNPRHLVRRRGQEARLRCSPMKGHSHVYWYRQLPEEGLKFMVYLQKENIIDESGMPKERFSAEFPKEGPSILRIQQVVRGDSAAYFCASSPPGGAPGNTIYFGEGSWLTVV.

This rearrangement joins TRBV28 to TRBJ1-4, with 8 bases aligning to TRBD1. This CDR3 contains 15 residues. Per germline, CDR1 MDHEN and CDR2 SYDVKM. Trimming removed 4 bases from V and 8 bases from J; junction bases left unmatched: 9. The CDR3: CASSSGTGVIEKLFF. The CDR3 nucleotides are TGTGCCAGCAGTTCCGGGACAGGTGTAATAGAAAAACTGTTTTTT.

The chain couples TRBV5-1 to TRBJ2-1, with D possibly matching TRBD2 (5 bases). The CDR3 is 15 amino acids. Trimming shortened V by 4 bases and J by 8 bases, and 19 bases separated the two germline ends. CDR1 and CDR2 (germline): SGHRS, YFSETQ. In DNA form, the CDR3 reads TGCGCCAGCAGCGAGAAGGAGGTCCGTCTCGATGAGCAGTTCTTC. This codes for CASSEKEVRLDEQFF.

The gene calls are TRBV28 and TRBJ1-5; D unclear. The germline V gene encodes CDR1 MDHEN and CDR2 SYDVKM. Trimming left V 6 bases short and J 3 bases short, with 12 bases between. The CDR3 length is 14 residues. Here the CDR3 reads CASSEGRHNQPQHF. CDR3 sequence (DNA): TGTGCCAGCAGCGAAGGACGGCACAATCAGCCCCAGCATTTT.